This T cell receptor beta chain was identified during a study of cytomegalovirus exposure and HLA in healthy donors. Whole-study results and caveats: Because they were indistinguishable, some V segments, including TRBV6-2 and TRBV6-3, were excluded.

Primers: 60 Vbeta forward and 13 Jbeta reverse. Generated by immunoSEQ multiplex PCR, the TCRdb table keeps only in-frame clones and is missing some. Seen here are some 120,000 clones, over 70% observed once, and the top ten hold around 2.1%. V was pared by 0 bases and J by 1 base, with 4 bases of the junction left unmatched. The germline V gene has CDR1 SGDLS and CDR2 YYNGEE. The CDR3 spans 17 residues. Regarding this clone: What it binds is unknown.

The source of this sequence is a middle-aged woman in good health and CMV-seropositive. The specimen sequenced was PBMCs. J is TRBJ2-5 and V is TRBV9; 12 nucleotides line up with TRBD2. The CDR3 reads CASSVGLAGGPQETQYF. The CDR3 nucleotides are TGTGCCAGCAGCGTAGGTCTAGCGGGGGGGCCCCAAGAGACCCAGTACTTC.